One sample yielded the 13 T cell receptor delta chains listed below, sequenced in a study of gammadelta T cells in human blood (dated by TCRdb to about 2020). The library was obtained by RT-PCR. Sequencing was carried out with an Illumina MiSeq. TCRdb processed the public reads again with the CATT caller, after which rows with matching DNA were combined. The table for this sample lists about 1,200 delta-chain clones; roughly 9.9% of them were counted only once. 7% to 8% of the sample is taken by the ten largest. Sequenced: non-Vgamma9Vdelta2 gamma-delta T cells from infant blood. Receptors originate from a human donor.

The gene calls are TRDV2 and TRDJ1; no clear D gene. TCRdb carries no J gene annotation; the J gene was assigned here by matching the DNA with germline. The CDR3 covers 15 residues. CDR1 is GEAIGNYY, CDR2 EKD, per germline. Trimming removed 0 bases at V and 3 bases at J, with 13 bases between. The CDR3 loop reads CACDTVGLGADKLIF. Here the CDR3 DNA reads TGTGCCTGTGACACCGTCGGGCTAGGGGCCGATAAACTCATCTTT.

About this clone: Since a far larger clone is one base different, this is likely a read error. The chain joins TRDV1 to TRDJ1, with 10 bases lining up with TRDD3. Per the germline V gene, CDR1 is TSWWSYY and CDR2 is QGS. There are 19 residues in the CDR3. Germline trimming cut 5 bases from V and 3 bases from J; bases unmatched to any gene: 18. The CDR3 DNA sequence: TGTGCTCTTGGGCCACCTTTTACCCCCACTGGGGGATCGGCCGATAAACTCATCTTT. Translation: CALGPPFTPTGGSADKLIF.

Judged by abundance, this clone is large. The same CDR3 arises from other DNA sequences in this sample as well. The chain links TRDV1 to TRDJ1, with D uncertain. The CDR3 has 16 residues. V was shortened by 5 bases and J by 0 bases, with 16 bases between the two germline ends. CDR1 TSWWSYY and CDR2 QGS come from the germline V gene. CDR3 region: CALGFPGVPDTDKLIF. The CDR3, as DNA: TGTGCTCTTGGGTTCCCGGGTGTACCCGACACCGATAAACTCATCTTT.

There are a few counts of this clone. With only one base between it and a far larger clone, this is likely a read error. Other nucleotide sequences from this sample produce the same CDR3. V usage is TRDV1 and J usage is TRDJ2, with D unresolved. The CDR3 is made up of 16 amino acids. In germline, CDR1 is TSWWSYY, CDR2 QGS. The V gene lost 8 bases and the J gene lost 6 bases, with 22 bases spanning the gap. Here the CDR3 reads CALRKGSLRRAAQLFF. CDR3 in DNA: TGTGCTCTTCGTAAAGGGTCCCTCCGGCGGGCAGCACAACTCTTCTTT.

The sample holds a few counts of this clone. A read error may be the cause here, since a much bigger clone is one base away. The chain couples TRDV3 to TRDJ1; 8 bases are a match to TRDD3. CDR3 length: 15 amino acids. In germline, CDR1 is TVYSNPD, CDR2 GDNSRS (reference sequence). The DNA for the CDR3 is TGTGCCTCCCGCACTTACTGGGATACGCGTGTTAAACGCATCTTT. Its protein product is CASRTYWDTRVKRIF.

Points on this clone: One base separates it from a far larger clone, so it is likely a read error. Other nucleotide sequences from this sample produce the same CDR3. The chain combines TRAV29/DV5 with TRDJ1; 7 bases are shared with TRDD3. Per the germline V gene, CDR1 is NSMFDY and CDR2 is ISSIKDK. The V and J ends lost 3 bases and 0 bases, in that order; junction bases with no gene match: 11. The CDR3 length is 16 residues. CDR3 DNA sequence: TGTGCAGCAATTACCACCGGGGGATGGTACACCGATAAACTCATCTTT. It translates to CAAITTGGWYTDKLIF.

This clone was detected only a few times. This likely traces to a read error, being one base from a far larger clone. The chain couples TRDV1 to TRDJ1, with D possibly TRDD3 on 5 matching bases. Germline V gene data show CDR1 as TSWWSYY and CDR2 as QGS. The CDR3 consists of 17 residues. The V and J ends lost 3 bases and 0 bases respectively, with 17 bases between them. The CDR3 bases are TGTGCTCTTGGGGAGGGGCGGGGACCCGGATACACCGATAAACTCATCTTT. Translating gives CALGEGRGPGYTDKLIF.

This clone is labeled as large. The chain combines TRDV1 with TRDJ1, with D possibly being TRDD3 (6 bases). CDR1 and CDR2 (germline): TSWWSYY, QGS. Trimming took off 2 bases at V and 3 bases at J, with 22 bases between the two ends. The CDR3 covers 18 residues. The CDR3 sequence is CALGEKISLLGESDKLIF. The CDR3 DNA reads TGTGCTCTTGGGGAAAAAATTAGTCTACTGGGCGAGTCCGATAAACTCATCTTT.

This clone was counted a few times. Its ends do not fully match the called genes, so a read error is possible. V and J are TRDV1 and TRDJ1; D ambiguous. Germline V CDR1 and CDR2: TSWWSYY, QGS. The CDR3 length is 15 residues. The CDR3 here is CSAPRFGQPIGKLIF. The DNA for the CDR3 is TGCTCGGCCCCAAGATTTGGGCAACCTATTGGTAAACTCATCTTT.

With regard to this clone: It differs at one base from a far larger clone, so likely a read error. The chain links TRDV3 to TRDJ1, with a weak D call TRDD2 (8 bases). The J gene, missing from TCRdb, was assigned here through DNA to germline matching. Germline V gives CDR1 TVYSNPD, CDR2 GDNSRS (reference sequence). V was shortened by 5 bases and J by 0 bases, with 34 bases between the two germline ends. The CDR3 sequence is 20 residues long. Here the CDR3 reads CARVVFLQRTGDPDTDKLIF. CDR3 in DNA: TGTGCCCGGGTGGTCTTCCTACAACGTACTGGGGATCCGGACACCGATAAACTCATCTTT.

On this clone itself: This probably arose from a read error, given a far larger clone one base away. The chain combines TRDV3 with TRDJ1, with 11 bases identical to TRDD3. The J gene comes from matching the DNA to germline here; TCRdb lacks it. Germline V gives CDR1 TVYSNPD, CDR2 GDNSRS (reference sequence). V dropped 2 bases and J dropped 0; count of bases not matched to a gene: 23. The CDR3 runs to 21 residues. For the CDR3, the DNA is TGTGCCTTTTTTCTGGGCCTACGCCGTTACTGGGGGATATGCTACACCGATAAACTCATCTTT. Translating gives CAFFLGLRRYWGICYTDKLIF.

For this clone: Being one base from a much bigger clone, this may be a read error. This chain links TRDV1 with TRDJ1; D unresolved. V was cut by 3 bases and J by 1 base, with 12 bases left in between. This CDR3 is 15 amino acids long. Germline loops: CDR1 TSWWSYY, CDR2 QGS. The CDR3 DNA is TGTGCTCTTGGGGACCTTTCCCCCCCCACCGATAAACTCATCTTT. Translating it yields CALGDLSPPTDKLIF.

This clone was seen a handful of times. A single base separates this from a much larger clone, so it may be a read error. This chain links TRDV1 with TRDJ1; 9 bases are a match to TRDD2. J lost 5 bases, V lost 1 base, and 29 bases had no gene match. The CDR3 is 23 amino acids. The germline gives CDR1 TSWWSYY, CDR2 QGS. The CDR3 DNA reads TGTGCTCTTGGGGAACGGATTCCTTCCTACGTATCACTGGGCCTACCCCCGTGGGATAAACTCATCTTT. This gives the protein CALGERIPSYVSLGLPPWDKLIF.